This T cell receptor beta chain appears in the sequencing data of a study of blood T cells in healthy people across ages. It was with a sample-barcoded 5' primer and a J-beta primer mix that a second PCR of roughly 7 to 12 cycles was run. TCRdb independently ran MiXCR on the 5' RACE reads; one entry per CDR3 protein. Of about 640,000 distinct CDR3 sequences in the sample, about 30% were seen once. This clonotype was detected many times. The antigen remains unidentified. General observations from the study: It was held that diversity estimates obtained from one million T cells represented underestimates.

Losses at the gene ends were 5 bases for V and 4 bases for J; bases not matched to a gene: 5. This CDR3 region has 15 residues. In germline, CDR1 is LGHDT, CDR2 YNNKEL (reference sequence). Sequenced sample: blood. This receptor was identified in a woman aged 80 or older in good health. This chain joins TRBV3-1 and TRBJ2-2, with 9 bases aligning to TRBD1. CDR3 DNA sequence: TGTGCCAGCAGCTATACAGGGGGCCGCACCGGGGAGCTGTTTTTT. Its protein product is CASSYTGGRTGELFF. The whole variable domain, filled in from reference TRBV3-1 and TRBJ2-2, reads DTAVSQTPKYLVTQMGNDKSIKCEQNLGHDTMYWYKQDSKKFLKIMFSYNNKELIINETVPNRFSPKSPDKAHLNLHINSLELGDSAVYFCASSYTGGRTGELFFGEGSRLTVL.